Presented here are 12 T cell receptor beta chains from one specimen sequenced in a study of cytotoxic CD8 clonotypes in ibrutinib-treated CLL. The method was immunoSEQ multiplex PCR; TCRdb's version includes in-frame clones alone and lacks a portion of them. The sample contains 19,000 or so clones, about 85% of which appear only once. Sequences were derived from PBMCs, sampled before ibrutinib treatment. These receptors all come from a human donor with chronic lymphocytic leukemia.

V is TRBV7-2 and J is TRBJ2-5, with TRBD2 matching 7 bases. This CDR3 is 15 amino acids long. V shed 3 bases, J shed 2 bases, and the junction held 6 bases outside the gene matches. Germline V gene data show CDR1 as SGHTA and CDR2 as FQGNSA. CDR3 nucleotides: TGTGCCAGCAGCTTTTGGGCCGGGGGGCAAGAGACCCAGTACTTC. Translated, it gives CASSFWAGGQETQYF.

The V and J genes are TRBV5-4 and TRBJ1-5, with 9 bases lining up with TRBD1. From germline, CDR1 is SGHNT and CDR2 YYREEE (reference sequence). J lost 4 bases, V lost 4 bases, and 6 bases had no gene match. This CDR3 has 15 amino acids. The CDR3 region is CASSAGTGINQPQHF. The CDR3 nucleotides read TGTGCCAGCAGCGCCGGGACAGGGATTAATCAGCCCCAGCATTTT.

V gene TRBV7-9 combines with J gene TRBJ2-7; maybe TRBD1 (6 bases). V was trimmed by 5 bases and J by 0 bases, leaving 11 bases between them. CDR1 is SEHNR and CDR2 is FQNEAQ in the germline V gene (reference sequence). CDR3 size: 14 residues. Here the CDR3 reads CASSRDRSSYEQYF. The CDR3 DNA reads as TGTGCCAGCAGCCGAGACAGGAGCTCCTACGAGCAGTACTTC.

This rearrangement joins TRBV28 to TRBJ1-1, with 8 bases lining up with TRBD1. V shed 2 bases and J 10 bases; nucleotides not matched to a gene: 6. The CDR3 runs 13 residues. Looked up from germline, CDR1 is MDHEN and CDR2 is SYDVKM. The CDR3 spells CASSLLRTGLAFF. CDR3 nucleotide sequence: TGTGCCAGCAGTTTACTTAGGACAGGGCTAGCTTTCTTT.

The rearrangement uses TRBV18 and TRBJ2-3, with D possibly being TRBD1 (5 bases). With 3 bases removed from V and 0 bases from J, the gap between germline ends came to 7 bases. This CDR3 is built from 14 residues. Germline V gives CDR1 KGHSH, CDR2 LQKENI. The CDR3 region is CASSPGHSTDTQYF. The CDR3 DNA reads as TGTGCCAGCTCACCCGGACACAGCACAGATACGCAGTATTTT.

The rearrangement links TRBV15 to TRBJ2-2, with D perhaps matching TRBD1 or TRBD2 (5 bases each). CDR3 size: 18 residues. The V gene lost 4 bases and the J gene lost 0 bases, with 18 bases spanning the gap. From germline, CDR1 is LNHNV and CDR2 YYDKDF (reference sequence). The CDR3: CATSTSPGRPSNTGELFF. The CDR3 DNA sequence: TGTGCCACCAGCACCAGCCCGGGACGCCCCTCGAACACCGGGGAGCTGTTTTTT.

This chain links TRBV10-1 with TRBJ2-1; weak D call: TRBD1 (5 bases). Trimming took 2 bases from V and 7 from J, leaving 6 bases between them. The CDR3 spans 12 residues. CDR1 is WNHNN, CDR2 SYGVQD, per germline (reference sequence). For the CDR3, the DNA is TGCGCCAGCAGTGAGAACAGGAATGAGCAGTTCTTC. This translates into CASSENRNEQFF.

CDR3 protein: CASSLPGQPTNEKLFF. In nucleotides, the CDR3 is TGTGCCAGCAGCTTGCCTGGGCAGCCAACTAATGAAAAACTGTTTTTT. This chain uses TRBV5-5 with TRBJ1-4, with no clear D. Germline CDR1 SGHKS, CDR2 YYEKEE (reference sequence). The V end lost 1 base, the J end lost 0 bases, and 10 bases lay between the germline ends. The CDR3 runs 16 residues.

The chain employs TRBV5-1 and TRBJ2-3; D call uncertain. CDR1 and CDR2 from the germline V gene are SGHRS and YFSETQ. V dropped 0 bases and J dropped 4 bases, with 12 bases sitting between them. The CDR3 runs to 15 residues. As DNA, the CDR3 is TGCGCCAGCAGCTTGGGCCCCCAAGGCTCAGATACGCAGTATTTT. It yields the protein CASSLGPQGSDTQYF.

CDR3: CASSIEAGNSYEQYF. The CDR3, as DNA: TGTGCCAGTAGTATCGAGGCAGGAAACTCCTACGAGCAGTACTTC. V usage is TRBV19 and J usage is TRBJ2-7; D unresolved. The CDR3 length is 15 residues. Germline loops: CDR1 LNHDA, CDR2 SQIVND (reference sequence). Deletions cut 3 bases from V and 0 bases from J, with 12 bases between. Full variable domain (outside the CDR3, taken from reference TRBV19 and TRBJ2-7): DGGITQSPKYLFRKEGQNVTLSCEQNLNHDAMYWYRQDPGQGLRLIYYSQIVNDFQKGDIAEGYSVSREKKESFPLTVTSAQKNPTAFYLCASSIEAGNSYEQYFGPGTRLTVT.

The chain is built from TRBV9 and TRBJ2-3; 7 nucleotides match TRBD1. This CDR3 comprises 17 residues. V shed 0 bases, J shed 2 bases, and the junction held 9 bases outside the gene matches. The germline V gene has CDR1 SGDLS and CDR2 YYNGEE. Here the CDR3 DNA reads TGTGCCAGCAGCGTAGGGGTCCCGGGACAGATCACAGATACGCAGTATTTT. Translated, it gives CASSVGVPGQITDTQYF.

This sequence joins TRBV6-1 and TRBJ2-5; TRBD1 is a possible D gene (5 bases). The CDR3 is 15 amino acids. Germline V gene lookup returns CDR1 MNHNS and CDR2 SASEGT. Trimming cost V 1 base and J 1 base, with 10 bases left between them. DNA for the CDR3: TGTGCCAGCAGTGAAGTCAGGGATCCCCAAGAGACCCAGTACTTC. Amino acid sequence: CASSEVRDPQETQYF.